This T cell receptor beta chain is drawn from a study of blood T cell repertoires in COVID-19. As for the study in general: Spain, Italy and the United States supplied samples that represented acute and convalescent COVID-19. Nucleic acid was either cDNA or gDNA, and it came from T cells, B-cell-depleted T cells, or PBMCs.

Recovery meant two consecutive negative NP/OP PCR tests, professional clearance, or resolved symptoms. Germline trimming cut 7 bases from V and 13 bases from J; bases unmatched to any gene: 5. The germline V gene encodes CDR1 SEHNR and CDR2 FQNEAQ (reference sequence). The CDR3 has 12 residues. This clone has only a few counts. Per the authors' pipeline: It was from reference gene primer amplification that nucleated cell counts were estimated. Method: immunoSEQ multiplex PCR; TCRdb's copy keeps in-frame clones and lacks some. The D gene and trimming were derived from the DNA, and the V and J assignments and clone size from that table. The data contain fewer than 350,000 clones, approximately 83% of them seen just once; the ten biggest clones take up roughly 2%.

The genes are TRBV7-9 and TRBJ2-1; 12 bases map to TRBD2. Material: PBMCs or T cells enriched from blood (not recorded which). The receptor's source is a man in his thirties or forties who had recovered from COVID-19. The CDR3 here is CASTRTSGDQFF. The DNA of the CDR3 is TGTGCCAGCACTAGGACTAGCGGGGATCAGTTCTTC.